This record concerns one T cell receptor (beta chain) sequence. Its antigen specificity is not known. Per-nucleotide qualities are absent, and no much larger clonotype sits a single base away. The TCR beta CDR3 regions were amplified from the RNA transcripts. For the first round of RT-PCR on the TCR CDR3, the HTBI primer set was used together with the Qiagen OneStep RT-PCR kit. Libraries were constructed in a second round of multiplex PCR, after which size selection and purification were carried out. Sequencing of the libraries was done on an Illumina HiSeq2000 using paired-end 100 bp reads. As for the original processing: Raw data were processed with SOAPnuke, discarding reads with adapters, uncalled bases, mean Phred below 15, or no exact constant-primer or identifier match. High-quality paired reads were merged with COPE v1.2.5, and unique nucleotide sequences were defined as clonotypes. MiTCR v1.1 was used to align the clonotypes against IMGT TRBV, TRBD and TRBJ reference segments. The analysis included only V-J combinations with a frequency above 0.0001, which together covered 99.2% of the repertoires. The TCS score was defined as F50 (clonal expansion) divided by E x V (chaos), with BLOSUM62-based TCRdist calculated between CDR3 peptides within each V-J. Welch's t-statistics and random forest reduced several hundred V-J features to 13, which were used in a naive Bayes classifier (R e1071). The public sequencing data were trimmed at Q25 with fastp and processed into clonotypes with MiXCR by TCRdb, which kept only in-frame beta chains. Identical CDR3 protein sequences are pooled into one entry, listed with their most common genes and DNA. TCRdb, not the authors, supplied the V and J calls. The table for this sample lists more than 300,000 distinct CDR3 sequences; around 20% of them were counted only once. Around 40% of the sample goes to the ten largest clones.

These data are taken from a study of T cells in Graves' hyperthyroidism and ophthalmopathy (dated by TCRdb to about 2019). Turning to the overall study: Peripheral blood was collected at initial diagnosis, before any treatment. To identify distinguishing TCR V-J signatures, a discovery cohort of about 100 patients was used, comprising 43 with Graves' ophthalmopathy and around 60 with stable Graves' hyperthyroidism. Whether ophthalmopathy could be predicted prospectively was tested in an independent validation cohort made up of roughly 19 hyperthyroidism patients plus 17 patients who later progressed to ophthalmopathy. The approximately 90 discovery patients were divided at random into training and test sets in a 7:3 ratio. In addition, the study compared T-cell repertoires in thyroid tissue and in blood from about six Graves' hyperthyroidism patients. Following sampling, methimazole starting at 30 mg daily was given to hyperthyroidism patients, and high-dose intravenous methylprednisolone was given to ophthalmopathy patients. The paper describes TCR Vbeta CDR3 sequencing of 130 to 150 peripheral blood samples, made up of 43 ophthalmopathy patients, more than 70 hyperthyroidism patients and roughly 17 progressor patients. Here is what the overall study found, with its caveats: Most expanded thyroid clonotypes (frequency above 0.001) were also found in blood, which suggests that blood repertoires may mirror thyroid immune responses. No statistical method was used to fix the sample size in advance, and group allocation was not hidden from the investigators. Ophthalmopathy was separated from stable hyperthyroidism by a 13 V-J signature model, with approximately 90% sensitivity and roughly 84% specificity obtained in cross-validation and 80%/75% obtained in testing. In validation, progression to ophthalmopathy was predicted by the model with 70.59% sensitivity and around 76% specificity, a median of about 6.8 months before onset.

The CDR3 runs 14 amino acids, cysteine and phenylalanine included. The read is trimmed to its CDR3 DNA, 42 bases read in frame from base 1. Between the V and J ends, shortened by 3 bases and 3 bases respectively, the junction contains 9 bases. Moderately to severely active disease, a Clinical Activity Score of at least 3, a NOSPECS grade of at least 4, and a duration under 3 months were present in ophthalmopathy patients. The study excluded patients with uncontrolled infections, other autoimmune diseases, pregnancy or lactation. Diagnoses relied on clinical symptoms, serum thyroxine and TRAb, thyroid ultrasound and orbital computed tomography. PBMCs were isolated from more than 9 ml of fresh peripheral blood by Ficoll-Paque density gradient centrifugation. Total RNA was extracted using Trizol reagent, and RNA quality was assessed on an Agilent 2100 Bioanalyzer.

The rearranged chain carries TRBV12-3 or TRBV12-4 and TRBJ1-5, with no D gene named confidently. What was sequenced was blood. This sequence was found in a man aged 18 to 29 with Graves' ophthalmopathy. The CDR3 protein: CASSFGLNNQPQHF. The nucleotides are TGTGCCAGCAGTTTCGGGCTGAACAATCAGCCCCAGCATTTT.